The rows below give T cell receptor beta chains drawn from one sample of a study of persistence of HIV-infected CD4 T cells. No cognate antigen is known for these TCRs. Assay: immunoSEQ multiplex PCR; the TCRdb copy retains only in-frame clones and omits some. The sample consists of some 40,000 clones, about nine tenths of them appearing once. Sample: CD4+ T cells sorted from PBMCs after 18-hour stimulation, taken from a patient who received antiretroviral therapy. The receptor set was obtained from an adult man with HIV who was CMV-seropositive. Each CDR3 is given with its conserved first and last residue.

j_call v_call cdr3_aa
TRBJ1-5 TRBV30 CAWSSGPTQPQHF
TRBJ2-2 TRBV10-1 CASSGQPGGRTGELFF
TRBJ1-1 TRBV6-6 CASSYSTPPEAFF
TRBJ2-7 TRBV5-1 CASSLDRGVSYEQYF
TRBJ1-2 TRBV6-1 CASSDLNYGYTF
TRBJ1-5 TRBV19 CASSLMDSSNQPQHF
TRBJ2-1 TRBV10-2 CASLWERNYNEQFF
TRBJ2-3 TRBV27 CASSPTRLKTDTQYF
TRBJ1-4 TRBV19 CASSNNMNEKLFF
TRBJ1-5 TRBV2 CASSDGQGAIQPQHF
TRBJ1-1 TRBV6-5 CASWRGVDTEAFF
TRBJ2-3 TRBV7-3 CASSLTGGSRTDTQYF
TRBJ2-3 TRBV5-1 CASSPDRGSGTDTQYF
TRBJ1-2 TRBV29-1 CSVGTGNYGYTF
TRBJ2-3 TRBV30 CAYLVGSTQYF
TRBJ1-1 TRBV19 CASSSRDRGTEAFF
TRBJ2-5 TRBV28 CASSTRQGAGETQYF
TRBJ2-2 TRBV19 CASRKGILGELFF
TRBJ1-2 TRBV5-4 CASSLSGTGVCTF
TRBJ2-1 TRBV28 CASRVSGGGAIDEQFF
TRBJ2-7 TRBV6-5 CASSLGKYSYEQYF
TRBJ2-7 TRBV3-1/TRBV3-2 CASSQVVSGEQYF